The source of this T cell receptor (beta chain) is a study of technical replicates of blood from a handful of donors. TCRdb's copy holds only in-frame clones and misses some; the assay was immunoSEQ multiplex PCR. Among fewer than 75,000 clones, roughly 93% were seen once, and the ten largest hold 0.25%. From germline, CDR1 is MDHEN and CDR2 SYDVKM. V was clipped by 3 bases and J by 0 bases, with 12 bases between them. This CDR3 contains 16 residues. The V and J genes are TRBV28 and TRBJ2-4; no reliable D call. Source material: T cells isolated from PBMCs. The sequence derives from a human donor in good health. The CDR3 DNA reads TGTGCCAGCAGTTTTCACCAGTCAGTAGCCAAAAACATTCAGTACTTC. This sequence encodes CASSFHQSVAKNIQYF.